The following is a T cell receptor beta chain sequence with its context. Its specificity is unknown. The source of the sample is a study of lymphopenia after photon versus proton radiotherapy. The V end was cut by 1 base, the J end by 4 bases, with 9 bases between. This CDR3 is 14 amino acids long. In germline, CDR1 is SGHDT, CDR2 YYEEEE. Study-level points and caveats: Post-nadir diversity loss with photons came from oligoclonal expansion, particularly CD8+ Temra cells.

Sequencing was performed with immunoSEQ multiplex PCR; in TCRdb, only in-frame clones are kept and a portion is missing. This sample carries 65,000 to 70,000 clones, approximately 90% of them seen once, and the ten largest clones take less than 3.5%. The clonotype comes from a woman in her 70s with pancreatic cancer. This material consisted of peripheral blood, taken from a patient treated with photon-based radiotherapy. The rearrangement uses TRBV5-6 and TRBJ2-1; TRBD2 might be the D (6 bases). The CDR3 region is CASSLLAEYNEQFF. The DNA for the CDR3 is TGTGCCAGCAGCTTGTTAGCGGAGTACAATGAGCAGTTCTTC.